The 14 T cell receptor beta chains presented below share a single source sample, sequenced in a study of shared clonotypes between healthy human individuals. Only in-frame clones appear in the TCRdb table, and some are missing; sequencing was by immunoSEQ multiplex PCR. The repertoire consists of about 710,000 clones, with around three quarters occurring once and the leading ten covering around 1.7%. What was sequenced was memory CD4+ T cells sorted from blood. Noted subset: CD45RA-negative fraction. These receptors were taken from a young woman in good health.

The V call is TRBV7-9, the J call TRBJ2-1; D gene unclear. Germline loops: CDR1 SEHNR, CDR2 FQNEAQ (reference sequence). The CDR3 consists of 15 residues. With 6 bases removed from V and 5 bases from J, the gap between germline ends came to 17 bases. CDR3 sequence reads: CASRSATSTHNEQFF. The CDR3 nucleotides are TGTGCCAGCAGATCAGCGACGTCCACCCACAATGAGCAGTTCTTC. Combining the CDR3 with reference TRBV7-9 and TRBJ2-1 gives the whole variable domain DTGVSQNPRHKITKRGQNVTFRCDPISEHNRLYWYRQTLGQGPEFLTYFQNEAQLEKSRLLSDRFSAERPKGSFSTLEIQRTEQGDSAMYLCASRSATSTHNEQFFGPGTRLTVL.

This clone was seen only once. V usage is TRBV27 and J usage is TRBJ1-5; a weak D match, TRBD1 (5 bases). Germline V lookup: CDR1 MNHEY, CDR2 SMNVEV (reference sequence). The CDR3 totals 16 residues. The V end lost 5 bases, the J end lost 4 bases, and 18 bases lay between the germline ends. CDR3 protein: CASSPAGDRKNQPQHF. The CDR3, as DNA: TGTGCCAGCAGTCCCGCGGGAGACAGAAAAAATCAGCCCCAGCATTTT.

This chain joins TRBV4-1 and TRBJ2-3; the match to TRBD2 covers 8 bases. V lost 6 bases and J lost 1; bases outside the gene matches: 9. This CDR3 contains 16 residues. Germline V gives CDR1 MGHRA, CDR2 YSYEKL. DNA for the CDR3: TGCGCCAGCAGAAACGGAGGGCGGGGGGGCACAGATACGCAGTATTTT. Its translation: CASRNGGRGGTDTQYF.

This clone was detected only a few times. This rearrangement joins TRBV28 to TRBJ2-5; 7 nucleotides align to TRBD2. Germline CDR1 is MDHEN and CDR2 is SYDVKM. The CDR3 consists of 14 residues. J was trimmed by 2 bases and V by 5 bases; bases with no gene match: 5. The CDR3 region has the DNA TGTGCCAGCAGTACACTAGCGCCTCAAGAGACCCAGTACTTC. It translates to CASSTLAPQETQYF.

The chain couples TRBV28 to TRBJ2-2, with a weak D call TRBD2 (5 bases). V lost 9 bases and J lost 1, with 15 bases in between. CDR3 length equals 15 residues. The germline V gene has CDR1 MDHEN and CDR2 SYDVKM. CDR3 in DNA: TGTGCCAGTTCAGAGGCCGGGGAGAACACCGGGGAGCTGTTTTTT. Its protein product is CASSEAGENTGELFF.

This rearrangement joins TRBV19 to TRBJ2-7, with TRBD1 matching 7 bases. CDR1 LNHDA and CDR2 SQIVND come from the germline V gene (reference sequence). This CDR3 region has 16 residues. Unmatched junction bases numbered 10, after V lost 2 bases and J lost 3 bases. The CDR3 coding sequence is TGTGCCAGTAGTATAAAGGGGGACAGCGTTATCTACGAGCAGTACTTC. Translated: CASSIKGDSVIYEQYF. Using reference TRBV19 and TRBJ2-7 for the parts outside the CDR3, the full variable domain is DGGITQSPKYLFRKEGQNVTLSCEQNLNHDAMYWYRQDPGQGLRLIYYSQIVNDFQKGDIAEGYSVSREKKESFPLTVTSAQKNPTAFYLCASSIKGDSVIYEQYFGPGTRLTVT.

This clone was seen only a few times. The chain recombines TRBV15 with TRBJ2-4; TRBD2 matches at 8 bases. Germline CDR1 and CDR2: LNHNV and YYDKDF (reference sequence). V trimming: 1 base; J trimming: 4 bases; junction bases outside the gene matches: 9. The CDR3 spans 17 residues. The CDR3 sequence is CATSRVLPGGLKNIQYF. The CDR3 bases are TGTGCCACCAGCAGAGTACTACCGGGGGGGCTTAAAAACATTCAGTACTTC.

This clone was found once. The gene calls are TRBV28 and TRBJ2-1; D call uncertain. V lost 6 bases and J lost 0, with 15 bases in between. Per the germline V gene, CDR1 is MDHEN and CDR2 is SYDVKM. The CDR3 contains 16 residues. The CDR3 is CASSPYFVSSYNEQFF. As DNA, the CDR3 is TGTGCCAGCAGCCCTTACTTTGTTAGCTCCTACAATGAGCAGTTCTTC.

CDR3 sequence: CASSPQDRSPYTF. DNA of the CDR3: TGTGCCAGCAGTCCACAAGACAGGAGCCCGTACACCTTC. The rearrangement joins TRBV2 to TRBJ1-2, with a weak D call TRBD1 (6 bases). The germline V gene encodes CDR1 SNHLY and CDR2 FYNNEI. Trimming pared 5 bases from V and 11 bases from J, leaving 18 bases between. The CDR3 spans 13 residues.

The gene calls are TRBV9 and TRBJ2-2; D unclear. The V and J ends lost 0 bases and 9 bases respectively, with 15 bases between them. Germline CDR1 is SGDLS and CDR2 is YYNGEE. The CDR3 contains 15 residues. The CDR3 DNA follows: TGTGCCAGCAGCGTAGGTCCATCATTGGCGAGGGAGCTGTTTTTT. Its translation is CASSVGPSLARELFF.

V is TRBV11-2 and J is TRBJ2-1, with TRBD2 identical over 8 bases. The CDR3 runs 17 residues. Germline V gene sequence: CDR1 SGHAT, CDR2 FQNNGV. V shed 0 bases, J shed 2 bases, and the junction held 6 bases outside the gene matches. The CDR3, as DNA: TGTGCCAGCAGCTTAGATTGGAATAGCGGGGCCTACAATGAGCAGTTCTTC. It is translated as CASSLDWNSGAYNEQFF.

CDR3: CASSQQGGQPQHF. The CDR3 coding sequence is TGTGCCAGCAGCCAACAGGGCGGGCAGCCCCAGCATTTT. The chain employs TRBV5-5 and TRBJ1-5; maybe TRBD1 (6 bases). Trimming left V 4 bases short and J 7 bases short, with 12 bases between. The CDR3 runs to 13 residues. Germline CDR1 reads SGHKS; CDR2 reads YYEKEE (reference sequence).

This clone appeared many times. This chain connects TRBV21-1 to TRBJ1-2; the D call in the table, TRBD1, was not verified against the DNA. TRBV21-1 represents a pseudogene. This CDR3 is 12 amino acids long. CDR3 residues: CASSNRTYGYTF. Written as DNA, the CDR3 is TGTGCCAGCAGCAACAGAACCTATGGCTACACCTTC.

This rearrangement joins TRBV19 to TRBJ2-3; tentatively, D is TRBD2 (6 bases). The germline V gene encodes CDR1 LNHDA and CDR2 SQIVND (reference sequence). V lost 5 bases to trimming and J lost 4 bases, with 16 bases between them. The CDR3 consists of 15 residues. The CDR3 nucleotides are TGTGCCAGTAGTCCCCCGACTAGTTTCGCAGATACGCAGTATTTT. It is translated as CASSPPTSFADTQYF.